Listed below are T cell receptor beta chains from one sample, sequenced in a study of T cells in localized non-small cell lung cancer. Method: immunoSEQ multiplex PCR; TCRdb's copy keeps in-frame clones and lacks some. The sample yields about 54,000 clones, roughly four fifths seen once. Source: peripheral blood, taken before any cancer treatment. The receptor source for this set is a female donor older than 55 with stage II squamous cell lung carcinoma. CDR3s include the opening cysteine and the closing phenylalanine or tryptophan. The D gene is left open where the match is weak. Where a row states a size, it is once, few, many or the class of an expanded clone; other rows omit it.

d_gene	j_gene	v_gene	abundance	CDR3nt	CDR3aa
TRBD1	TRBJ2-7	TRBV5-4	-	TGTGCCAGCAGCTCTCCCCGGGACAGGGGGCTCGAGCAGTACTTC	CASSSPRDRGLEQYF
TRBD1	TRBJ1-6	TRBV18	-	TGTGCCAGCTCACCACTCGGACAGGGGGGTTCACCCCTCCACTTT	CASSPLGQGGSPLHF
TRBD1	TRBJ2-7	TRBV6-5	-	TGTGCCAGCAGTTACGGGACAGACTCCTACGAGCAGTACTTC	CASSYGTDSYEQYF
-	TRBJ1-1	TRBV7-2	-	TGTGCCAGCAGCTCGATTTTGGGAGCTGGTGAAGCTTTCTTT	CASSSILGAGEAFF
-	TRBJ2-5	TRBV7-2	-	TGTGCCAGCAGCTTGACCCAAGAGACCCAGTACTTC	CASSLTQETQYF
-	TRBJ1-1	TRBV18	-	TGTGCCAGCTCCCGAGATCAGGGGAACACTGAAGCTTTCTTT	CASSRDQGNTEAFF
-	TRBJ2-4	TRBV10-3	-	TGTGCCATCAGTGAGCCAAGAGGGTCTATTCACTCGGGGGCGGGGTACATTCAGTACTTC	CAISEPRGSIHSGAGYIQYF
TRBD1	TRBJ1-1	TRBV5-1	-	TGCGCCAGCAGTTTGGGACAGGGGTACATGAACACTGAAGCTTTCTTT	CASSLGQGYMNTEAFF
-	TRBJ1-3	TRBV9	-	TGTGCCAGCAGGCCTTCTTCTGGAAACACCATATATTTT	CASRPSSGNTIYF
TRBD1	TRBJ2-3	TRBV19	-	TGTGCCAGTGGAGAGGGGGACAGGGGGTCTAGGACAGATACGCAGTATTTT	CASGEGDRGSRTDTQYF
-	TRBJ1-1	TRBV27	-	TGTGCCAGCAGTTCCTACTTGAGCGTGAGAGGGCGGGGTGAAGCTTTCTTT	CASSSYLSVRGRGEAFF
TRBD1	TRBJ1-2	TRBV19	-	TGTGCCAGTAGCAGCGACAGGGGAGGCGGCTACACCTTC	CASSSDRGGGYTF
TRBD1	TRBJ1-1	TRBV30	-	TGTGCCTGGAGGGAGACAGGGGACACTGAAGCTTTCTTT	CAWRETGDTEAFF
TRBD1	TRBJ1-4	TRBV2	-	TGTGCCAGCGCCGGGACAGGAACTGAAAAACTGTTTTTT	CASAGTGTEKLFF
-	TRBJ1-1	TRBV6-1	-	TGTGCCAGCAGTGAACGAAAGGGTATTAACACTGAAGCTTTCTTT	CASSERKGINTEAFF
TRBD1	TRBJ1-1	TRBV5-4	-	TGTGCCAGCAGAGTACAGGGGCGGACTGAAGCTTTCTTT	CASRVQGRTEAFF
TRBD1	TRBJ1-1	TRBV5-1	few	TGCGCCAGCAGCAGGCCGGGACAGGACACTGAAGCTTTCTTT	CASSRPGQDTEAFF
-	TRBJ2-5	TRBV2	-	TGTGCCAGCAGCTATGAGGAGACCCAGTACTTC	CASSYEETQYF
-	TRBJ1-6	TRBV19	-	TGTGCCAGTAGCCTAAAGATGGGGAGCAATTCACCCCTCCACTTT	CASSLKMGSNSPLHF
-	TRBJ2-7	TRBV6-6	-	TGTGCCAGCAGTTACTCAAGCCCAGGGTTGGAGCAGTACTTC	CASSYSSPGLEQYF
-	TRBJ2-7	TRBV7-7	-	TGTGCTAGCATCATCGGCAGGGGGGTAAGTCCGTACTTC	CASIIGRGVSPYF
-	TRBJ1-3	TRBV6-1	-	TGTGCCAGCAGTGAATATGGTTCTGGAAACACCATATATTTT	CASSEYGSGNTIYF
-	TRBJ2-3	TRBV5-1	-	TGCGCCAGCAGGGGGGAGGGGGCGAAATCGCATACGCAGTATTTT	CASRGEGAKSHTQYF
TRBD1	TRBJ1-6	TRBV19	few	TGTGCCAGTAGTAAACCCGGGACAGGGAATTCACCCCTCCACTTT	CASSKPGTGNSPLHF
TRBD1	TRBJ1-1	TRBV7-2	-	TGTGCCAGCAGCTTATGGGGCAGGGGGTCCACTGAAGCTTTCTTT	CASSLWGRGSTEAFF
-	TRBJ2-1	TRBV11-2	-	TGTGCCAGCAGCTTAACACCTCAGGGATTAGAGCAGTTCTTC	CASSLTPQGLEQFF
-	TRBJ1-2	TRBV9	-	TGTGCCAGCAGCGTGGACAGTAACTATGGCTACACCTTC	CASSVDSNYGYTF
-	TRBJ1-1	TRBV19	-	TGTGCCAGTAGTATCAAACAGGGCGGTCAAAACACTGAAGCTTTCTTT	CASSIKQGGQNTEAFF
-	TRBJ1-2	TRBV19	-	TGTGCCAGTAGTCCGACACTTGCCCCTAACTATGGCTACACCTTC	CASSPTLAPNYGYTF
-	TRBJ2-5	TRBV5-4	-	TGTGCCAGCACCACGACCAGCGGAGAGACCCAGTACTTC	CASTTTSGETQYF
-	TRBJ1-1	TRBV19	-	TGTGCCAGTAGTATTCGGCGGGGAGGAATGAACACTGAAGCTTTCTTT	CASSIRRGGMNTEAFF
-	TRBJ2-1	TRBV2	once	TGTGCCAGCAGTGAACTGGAAGGGGGGGCCAGGTACAATGAGCAGTTCTTC	CASSELEGGARYNEQFF
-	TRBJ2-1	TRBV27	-	TGTGCCAGCAGTCCCCCGGGCTACAATGAGCAGTTCTTC	CASSPPGYNEQFF
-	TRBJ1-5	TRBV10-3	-	TGTGCCTCCTCAAAGGGGAGTAGCAATCAGCCCCAGCATTTT	CASSKGSSNQPQHF
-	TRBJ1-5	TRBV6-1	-	TGTGCCAGCAGTGAGTCTAGCAATCAGCCCCAGCATTTT	CASSESSNQPQHF
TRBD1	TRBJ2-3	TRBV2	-	TGTGCCAGCAGAGTGACAGGGGGCTCAGATACGCAGTATTTT	CASRVTGGSDTQYF
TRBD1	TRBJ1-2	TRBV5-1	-	TGCGCCAGCAGCTTGGCCGGTAGGACAGGGGGTTCCGATGGCTACACCTTC	CASSLAGRTGGSDGYTF
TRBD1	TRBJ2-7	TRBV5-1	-	TGCGCCAGCAGCAGACAGGGATCCGAGCAGTACTTC	CASSRQGSEQYF
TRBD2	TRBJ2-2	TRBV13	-	TGTGCCAGCAGCCCGGGGGGGCGGGTTGCCGGGGAGCTGTTTTTT	CASSPGGRVAGELFF
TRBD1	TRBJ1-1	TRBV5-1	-	TGCGCCAGCAGCGAGACAGGGTTCACTGAAGCTTTCTTT	CASSETGFTEAFF
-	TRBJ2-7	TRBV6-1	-	TGTGCCAGCAGTGAAAAAGGGGATATAGACGAGCAGTACTTC	CASSEKGDIDEQYF
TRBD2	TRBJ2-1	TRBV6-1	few	TGTGCCAGCAAGGAGGTAGCGGGGGGGCCGCATGAGCAGTTCTTC	CASKEVAGGPHEQFF
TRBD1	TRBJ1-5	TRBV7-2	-	TGTGCCAGCAGCGGACAGGGTAATCAGCCCCAGCATTTT	CASSGQGNQPQHF
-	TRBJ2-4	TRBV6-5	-	TGTGCCAGCAGTCCACCCGGGACAGCCAAAAACATTCAGTACTTC	CASSPPGTAKNIQYF
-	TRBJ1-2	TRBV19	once	TGTGCCAGTAGAAAAGAGGGTCGGGACGTCGTCCCCTATGGCTACACCTTC	CASRKEGRDVVPYGYTF
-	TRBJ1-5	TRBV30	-	TGTGCCTGGAGTAAGCCCGGGACGGATAGCAATCAGCCCCAGCATTTT	CAWSKPGTDSNQPQHF
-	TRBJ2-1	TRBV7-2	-	TGTGCCAGCAGCTTAGATCGGGGGGCCTCCTACAATGAGCAGTTCTTC	CASSLDRGASYNEQFF
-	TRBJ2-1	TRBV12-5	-	TGTGCTAGTGGCCGCCCGGGTCGGGGGGAGCAGTTCTTC	CASGRPGRGEQFF
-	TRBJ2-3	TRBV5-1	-	TGCGCCAGCAGCCGGCAGGCGGGGTCCCCCACAGATACGCAGTATTTT	CASSRQAGSPTDTQYF
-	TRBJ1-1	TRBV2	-	TGTGCCAGCAAGCGGGGGCGCATGGACACTGAAGCTTTCTTT	CASKRGRMDTEAFF
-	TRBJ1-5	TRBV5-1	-	TGCGCCAGCAGCTTGGAGGGCGGTAGCAATCAGCCCCAGCATTTT	CASSLEGGSNQPQHF
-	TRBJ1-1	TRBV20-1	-	TGCAGTGCTAGTTTATACACTGAAGCTTTCTTT	CSASLYTEAFF
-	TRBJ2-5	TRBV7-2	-	TGTGCCAGCAGCCTCCAATGGGGGGCGGGAGAGACCCAGTACTTC	CASSLQWGAGETQYF
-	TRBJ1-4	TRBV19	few	TGTGCCAGTAGTTTGACTCGGTCTTCGTCGGAAAAACTGTTTTTT	CASSLTRSSSEKLFF
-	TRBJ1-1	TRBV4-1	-	TGCGCCAGCACAGGGAAGGGGAACACTGAAGCTTTCTTT	CASTGKGNTEAFF